The 26 T cell receptor beta chains presented below share a single source sample, sequenced in a study of cytomegalovirus exposure and HLA in healthy donors. In the PCR, 60 Vbeta and 13 Jbeta primers were used. Assay: immunoSEQ multiplex PCR; the TCRdb copy retains only in-frame clones and omits some. In the table there are fewer than 200,000 clones, roughly 87% of which are singletons. The sequenced sample consisted of PBMCs. These receptors were obtained from a boy younger than 10 in good health and CMV-seronegative.

This clone appeared a single time. CDR3 protein: CASSPGLISGGKETQYF. CDR3 nucleotides: TGTGCCAGCAGCCCCGGGTTGATCTCGGGAGGGAAAGAGACCCAGTACTTC. The rearrangement uses TRBV11-3 and TRBJ2-5, with 8 bases lining up with TRBD2. J lost 3 bases, V lost 5 bases, and 14 bases had no gene match. Germline loops: CDR1 SGHNT, CDR2 YENEEA. The CDR3 sequence is 17 residues long.

The chain has TRBV7-9 and TRBJ1-1, with TRBD1 matching 7 bases. Germline values: CDR1 SEHNR, CDR2 FQNEAQ (reference sequence). This CDR3 is built from 12 residues. The J segment lost 7 bases and the V segment lost 4 bases, leaving 3 bases of the junction unmatched. The CDR3 region is CASSSWDSEAFF. The CDR3 region has the DNA TGTGCCAGCAGCTCCTGGGACAGTGAAGCTTTCTTT.

The chain links TRBV27 to TRBJ2-2, with 11 bases fitting TRBD2. The CDR3 extends over 16 amino acids. Germline loops: CDR1 MNHEY, CDR2 SMNVEV (reference sequence). V shed 3 bases, J shed 5 bases, and the junction held 5 bases outside the gene matches. The CDR3 nucleotides are TGTGCCAGCAGTTTGGGACTAGCGGTGAGAACCGGGGAGCTGTTTTTT. This gives the protein CASSLGLAVRTGELFF.

The V call is TRBV28, the J call TRBJ2-7, with 7 bases that match TRBD1. Germline values: CDR1 MDHEN, CDR2 SYDVKM. V lost 4 bases to trimming and J lost 0 bases; unmatched junction nucleotides: 6. This CDR3 is built from 15 residues. The CDR3 DNA sequence: TGTGCCAGCAGTTCAGGGGACAGTAGCTCCTACGAGCAGTACTTC. Encoded protein: CASSSGDSSSYEQYF.

V is TRBV5-1 and J is TRBJ2-1; 9 bases are shared with TRBD2. Germline V lookup: CDR1 SGHRS, CDR2 YFSETQ. The CDR3 consists of 16 residues. J lost 7 bases, V lost 4 bases, and 12 bases had no gene match. This CDR3 reads CASSRTLAGPGNEQFF. The CDR3 DNA reads TGCGCCAGCAGCCGAACCCTAGCGGGGCCTGGGAATGAGCAGTTCTTC.

With respect to this clone: This CDR3 is also generated by other DNA sequences in the sample. The chain is built from TRBV28 and TRBJ1-4; TRBD1 matches 9 bases. Germline V lookup: CDR1 MDHEN, CDR2 SYDVKM. The V and J ends lost 3 bases and 8 bases, in that order; junction bases with no gene match: 4. The CDR3 runs to 14 residues. The CDR3 sequence: CASSLGQGGEKLFF. CDR3 DNA: TGTGCCAGCAGTTTGGGACAGGGTGGCGAAAAACTGTTTTTT.

This clone was seen a single time. V gene TRBV27 combines with J gene TRBJ2-1, with 14 positions matching TRBD2. CDR3 length equals 15 residues. V lost 6 bases to trimming and J lost 11 bases; unmatched junction nucleotides: 9. Germline-derived CDR1 and CDR2 are MNHEY and SMNVEV (reference sequence). CDR3 protein: CASSQGTSGRGKQFF. DNA of the CDR3: TGTGCCAGCAGCCAAGGGACTAGCGGGAGAGGGAAGCAGTTCTTC.

This clone was recorded a few times. J is TRBJ1-4 and V is TRBV14; D unresolved. V lost 4 bases and J 8 bases, leaving 8 bases between the germline ends. CDR1 and CDR2 from the germline V gene are SGHDN and FVKESK. The CDR3 consists of 12 residues. The CDR3 region is CASSLTREKLFF. The CDR3 DNA reads TGTGCCAGCAGCCTGACAAGAGAAAAACTGTTTTTT.

This clone was seen only a few times. The CDR3 DNA is TGTGCCAGCTCACTTCAGGGAAATGAAAAACTGTTTTTT. Translated, it gives CASSLQGNEKLFF. V gene TRBV18 combines with J gene TRBJ1-4; D may be TRBD1 (5 bases). V dropped 4 bases and J dropped 5 bases, with 8 bases sitting between them. This CDR3 has 13 amino acids. Looked up from germline, CDR1 is KGHSH and CDR2 is LQKENI.

The chain couples TRBV18 to TRBJ2-3, with 9 bases that match TRBD2. V trimming: 3 bases; J trimming: 1 base; junction bases outside the gene matches: 2. The CDR3 is 15 residues long. CDR1 is KGHSH and CDR2 is LQKENI in the germline V gene. The CDR3 DNA reads TGTGCCAGCTCACCCCTAGCGGGACGCACAGATACGCAGTATTTT. The encoded protein is CASSPLAGRTDTQYF.

The chain carries TRBV15 and TRBJ2-3; D possibly corresponds to TRBD2 (7 bases). V shed 3 bases and J shed 8 bases, with 21 bases lying between them. The CDR3 consists of 16 residues. Germline V gene data show CDR1 as LNHNV and CDR2 as YYDKDF (reference sequence). The CDR3 region is CATSRGGGFVEGTQYF. Here the CDR3 DNA reads TGTGCCACCAGCAGGGGAGGGGGGTTTGTTGAGGGTACGCAGTATTTT.

In this sample, this clone turned up once. The chain couples TRBV28 to TRBJ2-3; 8 bases line up with TRBD2. This CDR3 has 15 residues. The germline gives CDR1 MDHEN, CDR2 SYDVKM. Germline trimming cut 3 bases from V and 5 bases from J; bases unmatched to any gene: 7. In DNA form, the CDR3 reads TGTGCCAGCAGTTTGCACTCGGGGGGGGGAGATACGCAGTATTTT. Protein: CASSLHSGGGDTQYF.

This clone was counted only a few times. V gene TRBV5-6 combines with J gene TRBJ1-5; maybe TRBD1 (5 bases). The CDR3 is 16 residues long. Per germline, CDR1 SGHDT and CDR2 YYEEEE. The germline V and J ends were trimmed by 4 bases and 2 bases, with 16 bases remaining between them. For the CDR3, the DNA is TGTGCCAGCAGCAAGAGGCAGGGTATAGGCAATCAGCCCCAGCATTTT. This sequence encodes CASSKRQGIGNQPQHF.

The V and J genes are TRBV4-1 and TRBJ2-7; 7 positions agree with TRBD1. V trimming: 1 base; J trimming: 6 bases; junction bases outside the gene matches: 9. The CDR3 has 15 residues. CDR1 MGHRA and CDR2 YSYEKL come from the germline V gene. CDR3 DNA sequence: TGCGCCAGCAGCCAAGTTGCGGGCGCAGGGGGCGAGCAGTACTTC. This translates into CASSQVAGAGGEQYF.

The rearrangement uses TRBV15 and TRBJ2-5; D is undetermined. TRBJ2-7 matches the DNA end more closely, so the J call is doubtful. Germline CDR1 is LNHNV and CDR2 is YYDKDF (reference sequence). The CDR3 loop spans 13 amino acids. CDR3 protein: CATSNGLDYEQYF. As DNA, the CDR3 is TGTGCCACCAGCAATGGTCTGGACTACGAGCAGTACTTC.

The chain recombines TRBV6-1 with TRBJ2-5; D ambiguous. The length of the CDR3 is 14 residues. V was shortened by 0 bases and J by 7 bases, with 12 bases between the two germline ends. CDR1 MNHNS and CDR2 SASEGT come from the germline V gene. The CDR3 nucleotides are TGTGCCAGCAGTGAAGCCGGCAGCGACCGGACCCAGTACTTC. It yields the protein CASSEAGSDRTQYF.

The chain is built from TRBV30 and TRBJ1-5; 8 bases match TRBD1. This CDR3 has 14 amino acids. CDR1 is GTSNPN and CDR2 is SVGIG in the germline V gene (reference sequence). The J segment lost 6 bases and the V segment lost 1 base, leaving 5 bases of the junction unmatched. For the CDR3, the DNA is TGTGCCTGGAGTGAGGGACAGGTCGTTCAGCCCCAGCATTTT. Amino acid sequence: CAWSEGQVVQPQHF.

This clone appeared once. J is TRBJ2-7 and V is TRBV7-3; TRBD2 matches 7 bases. The CDR3 spans 14 residues. The V gene end was trimmed by 2 bases and the J gene end by 2 bases; junction bases not matched to a gene: 3. The V gene's germline CDR1 is SGHTA and CDR2 FQGTGA. The CDR3 spells CASSLRSGTYEQYF. The CDR3 DNA is TGTGCCAGCAGCTTACGCAGCGGGACCTACGAGCAGTACTTC.

In regard to this clone: The sample contains more than one DNA sequence encoding this CDR3. V usage is TRBV27 and J usage is TRBJ1-5; D remains ambiguous. V lost 4 bases and J lost 2, with 3 bases in between. The CDR3 contains 12 residues. Germline CDR1 MNHEY, CDR2 SMNVEV (reference sequence). The CDR3 nucleotides are TGTGCCAGCAGTTCAGGCAATCAGCCCCAGCATTTT. This translates into CASSSGNQPQHF.

This chain uses TRBV10-1 with TRBJ2-7; no clear D gene. Germline V gives CDR1 WNHNN, CDR2 SYGVQD (reference sequence). Trimming left V 1 base short and J 3 bases short, with 7 bases between. This CDR3 has 13 amino acids. The CDR3 reads CASSEFTNYEQYF. The CDR3 DNA sequence: TGCGCCAGCAGTGAGTTTACTAACTACGAGCAGTACTTC.

As concerns this clone: One end of the junction fails to match germline, which may point to a read error. The chain combines TRBV2 with TRBJ2-2; 8 nucleotides match TRBD2. From germline, CDR1 is SNHLY and CDR2 FYNNEI. The CDR3 sequence is 16 residues long. The CDR3 sequence is CASSVDGGANTGELFF. Here the CDR3 DNA reads TGTGCCAGCAGTGTCGACGGGGGGGCGAATACCGGGGAGCTGTTTTTT.

The V call is TRBV6-5, the J call TRBJ2-2; 7 bases line up with TRBD1. Germline-derived CDR1 and CDR2 are MNHEY and SVGAGI. This CDR3 has 16 residues. The V segment lost 0 bases and the J segment 5 bases; nucleotides outside the gene matches: 6. Here the CDR3 DNA reads TGTGCCAGCAGTTACTCGACAGGGCGTGGGACCGGGGAGCTGTTTTTT. Its translation: CASSYSTGRGTGELFF.

The chain employs TRBV2 and TRBJ2-5, with TRBD1 matching over 8 bases. The DNA end is more similar to TRBJ2-7, so the J call may be wrong. The CDR3 consists of 15 residues. Germline V gene data show CDR1 as SNHLY and CDR2 as FYNNEI. The CDR3 region is CASTRGQGTISEQYF. In DNA, the CDR3 is TGTGCCAGCACCCGAGGACAGGGAACGATTAGCGAGCAGTACTTC.

This sequence joins TRBV7-2 and TRBJ2-5, with D possibly matching TRBD2 (6 bases). The V gene lost 1 base and the J gene lost 3 bases, with 9 bases spanning the gap. There are 14 residues in the CDR3. Per the germline V gene, CDR1 is SGHTA and CDR2 is FQGNSA. The CDR3 sequence: CASSLGRGKETQYF. Here the CDR3 DNA reads TGTGCCAGCAGCTTAGGACGGGGGAAAGAGACCCAGTACTTC.

The rearrangement joins TRBV28 to TRBJ2-7; D gene unclear. The germline V gene encodes CDR1 MDHEN and CDR2 SYDVKM. The CDR3 has 14 residues. V dropped 5 bases and J dropped 1 base, with 12 bases sitting between them. This chain's CDR3 is CASSKSDISYEQYF. The CDR3, as DNA: TGTGCCAGCAGTAAATCCGACATTTCCTACGAGCAGTACTTC.

This clone is a singleton in its sample. The J gene is TRBJ1-2, the V gene TRBV7-8; no firm D call. The CDR3 totals 13 residues. V was shortened by 7 bases and J by 2 bases, with 11 bases between the two germline ends. Germline V gene sequence: CDR1 SGHVS, CDR2 FQNEAQ. The CDR3 reads CASKEADNYGYTF. The CDR3 DNA follows: TGTGCCAGCAAGGAGGCAGACAACTATGGCTACACCTTC.